This paragraph reports one T cell receptor (beta chain). Its antigen is as yet unknown. The sample originates from a study of T cell responses to AZD1222 COVID-19 vaccine. Study findings and constraints: Of the AZD1222 recipients, only five or six were seropositive at baseline. It was only after the peak T cell response that any repertoires were sampled. Nearly half of unique spike-specific TCRs reportedly avoided B.1.351 and B.1.1.7 mutated regions. Among the donors, most were white British and more were female, and clonal diversity was possibly underestimated.

Trimming pared 0 bases from V and 6 bases from J, leaving 17 bases between. This CDR3 spans 17 amino acids. Germline CDR1 MGHRA, CDR2 YSYEKL. The repertoire was sequenced with immunoSEQ multiplex PCR; TCRdb's copy has only in-frame clones and lacks some. The sample lists over 150,000 clones; 85% to 95% were seen once. The rearrangement joins TRBV4-1 to TRBJ2-2, with D possibly being TRBD1 (6 bases). The TCR originated in an adult who received the MenACWY meningococcal vaccine as a control. Specimen: peripheral blood, collected 28 days after the second dose of the MenACWY control vaccine. CDR3: CASSQDWDTNFPGELFF. Written as DNA, the CDR3 is TGCGCCAGCAGCCAAGATTGGGACACGAATTTCCCCGGGGAGCTGTTTTTT.